The clone carrying this TCR beta chain was detected many times. The sample comes from a study of T cells in Graves' hyperthyroidism and ophthalmopathy. Exclusion of a patient resulted from uncontrolled infection, other autoimmune disease, pregnancy or lactation. Orbital computed tomography, thyroid ultrasound, serum thyroxine and TRAb, and clinical symptoms together informed the diagnoses. Trimming at V came to 6 bases and at J to 2 bases, leaving 6 bases not matched to a gene. The CDR3 runs to 15 residues. Amplification of TCR beta CDR3 regions was performed using RNA transcripts as template. RT-PCR in the first round (using the HTBI primer set) targeted the TCR CDR3. TCRdb used MiXCR to reprocess the multiplex PCR reads, holding one entry per CDR3 protein. The sample carries about 600,000 distinct CDR3 sequences, over 12% recorded once.

The material sequenced was blood. This clonotype was sampled from a woman between 18 and 29 years old with Graves' ophthalmopathy. The chain couples TRBV12-3 or TRBV12-4 to TRBJ2-7, with 11 bases that match TRBD2. CDR3 residues: CASRRGLAVAYEQYF. CDR3 DNA sequence: TGTGCCAGCAGGCGGGGACTAGCGGTTGCCTACGAGCAGTACTTC.